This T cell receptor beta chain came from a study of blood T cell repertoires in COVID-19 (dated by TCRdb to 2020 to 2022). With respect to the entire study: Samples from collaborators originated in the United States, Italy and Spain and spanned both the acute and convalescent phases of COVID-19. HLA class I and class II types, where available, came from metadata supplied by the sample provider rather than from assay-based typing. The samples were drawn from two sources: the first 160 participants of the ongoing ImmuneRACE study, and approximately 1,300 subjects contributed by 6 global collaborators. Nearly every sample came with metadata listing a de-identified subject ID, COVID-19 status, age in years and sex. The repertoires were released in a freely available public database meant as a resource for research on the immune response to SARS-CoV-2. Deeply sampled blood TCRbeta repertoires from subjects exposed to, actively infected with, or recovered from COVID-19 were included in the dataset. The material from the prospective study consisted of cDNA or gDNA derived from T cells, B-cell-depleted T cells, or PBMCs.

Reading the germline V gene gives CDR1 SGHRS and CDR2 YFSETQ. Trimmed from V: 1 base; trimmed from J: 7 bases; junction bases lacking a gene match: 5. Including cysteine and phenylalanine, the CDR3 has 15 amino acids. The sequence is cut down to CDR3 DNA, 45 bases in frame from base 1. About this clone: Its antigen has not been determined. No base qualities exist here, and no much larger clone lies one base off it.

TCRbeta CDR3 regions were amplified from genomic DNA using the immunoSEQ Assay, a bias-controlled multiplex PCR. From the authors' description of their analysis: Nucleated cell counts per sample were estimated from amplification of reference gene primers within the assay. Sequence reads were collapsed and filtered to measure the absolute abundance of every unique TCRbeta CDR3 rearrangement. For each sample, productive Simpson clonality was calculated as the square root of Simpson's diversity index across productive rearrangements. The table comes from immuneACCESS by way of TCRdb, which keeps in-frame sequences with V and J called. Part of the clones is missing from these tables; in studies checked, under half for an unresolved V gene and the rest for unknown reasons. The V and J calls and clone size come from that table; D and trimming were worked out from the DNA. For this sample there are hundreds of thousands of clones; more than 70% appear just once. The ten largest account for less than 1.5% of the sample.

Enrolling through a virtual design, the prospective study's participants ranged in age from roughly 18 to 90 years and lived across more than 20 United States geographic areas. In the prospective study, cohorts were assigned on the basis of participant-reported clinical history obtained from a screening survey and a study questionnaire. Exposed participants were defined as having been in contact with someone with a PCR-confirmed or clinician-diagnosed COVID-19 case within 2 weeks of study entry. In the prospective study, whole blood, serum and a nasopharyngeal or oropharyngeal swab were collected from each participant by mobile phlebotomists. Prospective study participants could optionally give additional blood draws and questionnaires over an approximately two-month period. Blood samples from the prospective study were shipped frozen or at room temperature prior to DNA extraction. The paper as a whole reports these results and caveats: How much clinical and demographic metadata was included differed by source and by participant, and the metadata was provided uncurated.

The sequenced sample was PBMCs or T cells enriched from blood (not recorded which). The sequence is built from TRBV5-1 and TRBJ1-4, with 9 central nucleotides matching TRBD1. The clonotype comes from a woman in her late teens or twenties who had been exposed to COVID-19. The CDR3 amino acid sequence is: CASSLLGTGIEKLFF. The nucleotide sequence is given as TGCGCCAGCAGCTTGTTGGGGACAGGGATTGAAAAACTGTTTTTT. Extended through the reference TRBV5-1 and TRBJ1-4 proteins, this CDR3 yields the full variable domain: KAGVTQTPRYLIKTRGQQVTLSCSPISGHRSVSWYQQTPGQGLQFLFEYFSETQRNKGNFPGRFSGRQFSNSRSEMNVSTLELGDSALYLCASSLLGTGIEKLFFGSGTQLSVL.